The sequence of this T cell receptor beta chain was determined in a study of blood T cell repertoires in COVID-19. On the study more broadly: The study drew acute and convalescent COVID-19 samples from the United States, Italy and Spain.

V gave up 0 bases and J gave up 3 bases, with 13 bases separating them. Germline V CDR1 and CDR2: SGHRS, YFSETQ. The CDR3 is 15 residues long. TCRdb keeps only in-frame clones here, not all; method: immunoSEQ multiplex PCR. Of 250,000 to 350,000 clones in the sample, roughly 90% were seen once. In Cohort 3, a recovered donor had either two negative PCRs, clearance, or symptom resolution. This receptor was obtained from a young woman who had recovered from COVID-19. This rearrangement joins TRBV5-1 to TRBJ2-7, with a tentative D call TRBD2 (5 bases). Sample: PBMCs or T cells enriched from blood (not recorded which). The CDR3 DNA sequence: TGCGCCAGCAGCTTGGTATCCGGGGTGAACTACGAGCAGTACTTC. Residues: CASSLVSGVNYEQYF.